A selection of T cell receptor beta chains follows, all from one sample in a study of T cells of healthy individuals. In TCRdb, the 5' RACE reads were re-called with MiXCR into one record per CDR3 protein. Of 41,000 or so distinct CDR3 sequences in the sample, more than 4.5% are singletons; the top ten hold 9.2%. The receptors here all came from a human donor in good health. Both conserved end residues are part of each CDR3. D genes are given only for firm matches. Size tells how often a clone was seen (once, few, many) or the class of an expanded clone, and some rows leave it out.

j_gene	d_gene	v_gene	abundance	CDR3nt	CDR3aa
TRBJ1-5	TRBD1	TRBV12-3/TRBV12-4	.	TGTGCCAGCAGTTTGGACAGGGGCGCGGAGGGGGATCAGCCCCAGCATTTT	CASSLDRGAEGDQPQHF
TRBJ2-1	.	TRBV6-6	few	TGTGCCAGCAGTTATGGATCAGGGGGGGCCTACAATGAGCAGTTCTTC	CASSYGSGGAYNEQFF
TRBJ2-7	TRBD1	TRBV4-1	many	TGCGCCAGTGCCCGGGACAGGGGGTACGAGCAGTACTTC	CASARDRGYEQYF
TRBJ1-5	.	TRBV20-1	many	TGCAGTGCTAGACAGGGGCAGGAGGGCAATCAGCCCCAGCATTTT	CSARQGQEGNQPQHF
TRBJ1-4	.	TRBV12-3/TRBV12-4	many	TGTGCCAGCAGTTTATGGCCAGGGGATGAAAAACTGTTTTTT	CASSLWPGDEKLFF
TRBJ2-5	.	TRBV7-7	few	TGTGCCAGCAGCTTAGGAGTAGGCGGAGAGACCCAGTACTTC	CASSLGVGGETQYF
TRBJ2-3	TRBD2	TRBV24-1	few	TGTGCCACCCAGACTAGCGGGGGCACAGATACGCAGTATTTT	CATQTSGGTDTQYF
TRBJ1-2	TRBD1	TRBV12-3/TRBV12-4	many	TGTGCCAGCCAGGACAGGAGCTACTATGGCTACACCTTC	CASQDRSYYGYTF
TRBJ1-4	.	TRBV4-1	.	TGCGCCAGCAGCCAAGGGACAGTTACTAATGAAAAACTGTTTTTT	CASSQGTVTNEKLFF
TRBJ2-3	TRBD2	TRBV13	many	TGTGCCACCCCGGGACTAAGCACAGATACGCAGTATTTT	CATPGLSTDTQYF
TRBJ1-6	TRBD1	TRBV29-1	many	TGCAGCGCCGGACAGGGGTATAATTCACCCCTCCACTTT	CSAGQGYNSPLHF
TRBJ2-5	TRBD1	TRBV10-2	many	TGCGCCAGCAGTGAGTCGGGACAGCTTTTAAAAGAGACCCAGTACTTC	CASSESGQLLKETQYF
TRBJ1-1	TRBD1	TRBV9	many	TGTGCCAGCAGCGCCACCGGGACAGGGAACACTGAAGCTTTCTTT	CASSATGTGNTEAFF
TRBJ2-5	.	TRBV7-2	many	TGTGCCAGCAGCTTAGACAGGACCAGGGAGACCCAGTACTTC	CASSLDRTRETQYF
TRBJ2-1	.	TRBV20-1	many	TGCAGTGCTAGAGATTTCCTAGACTCCTACAATGAGCAGTTCTTC	CSARDFLDSYNEQFF
TRBJ1-3	TRBD1	TRBV5-4	many	TGTGCCAGCAGCTTGGTAGGGGGCTCGAGGGGAAACACCATATATTTT	CASSLVGGSRGNTIYF
TRBJ2-7	.	TRBV14	few	TGTGCCAGCAGTCGCAGGGGACCCTACGAGCAGTACTTC	CASSRRGPYEQYF
TRBJ1-1	TRBD1	TRBV7-2	many	TGTGCCAGCAGCTGGACAGGGAGGACTGAAGCTTTCTTT	CASSWTGRTEAFF
TRBJ1-2	.	TRBV30	.	TGTGCCTGGAGTAGCGGCGGTGGCTACACCTTC	CAWSSGGGYTF
TRBJ2-7	TRBD2	TRBV29-1	many	TGCAGCGTCCAGAGGACTAGCGGGAGGTACGAGCAGTACTTC	CSVQRTSGRYEQYF
TRBJ2-3	TRBD2	TRBV5-1	few	TGCGCCAGCTCAAGCGGGAGTCCAGATACGCAGTATTTT	CASSSGSPDTQYF
TRBJ2-1	TRBD2	TRBV5-6	few	TGTGCCAGCAGCCCGGACCTAGCGGGAGTTTACAATGAGCAGTTCTTC	CASSPDLAGVYNEQFF
TRBJ1-5	.	TRBV20-1	many	TGCAGTGCTAGCGCGACCTATAGCAATCAGCCCCAGCATTTT	CSASATYSNQPQHF
TRBJ2-7	.	TRBV7-9	.	TGTGCCAGCAGCTTAGGCCCGGGGCAGTACTTC	CASSLGPGQYF
TRBJ1-1	.	TRBV29-1	many	TGCAGCGTAAGCGGACAGCCCGGGGGGACTGAAGCTTTCTTT	CSVSGQPGGTEAFF
TRBJ2-2	.	TRBV11-3	many	TGTGCCAGCAGCTTACGTTCGCGCACCGGGGAGCTGTTTTTT	CASSLRSRTGELFF
TRBJ1-1	.	TRBV6-6	.	TGTGCCAGCCTCCCTATGGCGTGGGAGAACACTGAAGCTTTCTTT	CASLPMAWENTEAFF
TRBJ1-1	.	TRBV19	few	TGTGCCAGTAGTATACCTCGGGGCAGCCGGAACACTGAAGCTTTCTTT	CASSIPRGSRNTEAFF
TRBJ1-5	.	TRBV27	many	TGTGCCAGCAGTTTATCTGATAATCAGCCCCAGCATTTT	CASSLSDNQPQHF
TRBJ1-6	.	TRBV7-2	many	TGTGCCAGCAGCCGCCAGGTCGTTTCCTATAATTCACCCCTCCACTTT	CASSRQVVSYNSPLHF
TRBJ1-5	TRBD1	TRBV15	few	TGTGCCACCAGCAGAGACCCGGGACAGGGTCGTCAGCCCCAGCATTTT	CATSRDPGQGRQPQHF
TRBJ1-1	TRBD1	TRBV27	many	TGTGCCAGCAGTCCAGTAGGGGCAGGGGGACACATGAACACTGAAGCTTTCTTT	CASSPVGAGGHMNTEAFF
TRBJ2-1	.	TRBV29-1	.	TGCAGCGTTCCCAGGGACCATAGCTACAATGAGCAGTTCTTC	CSVPRDHSYNEQFF
TRBJ2-7	.	TRBV7-3	many	TGTGCCAGCAGCTTAACGCCCGGATCTTCCTACGAGCAGTACTTC	CASSLTPGSSYEQYF
TRBJ1-5	TRBD1	TRBV12-3/TRBV12-4	many	TGTGCCAGCAGTCAAATTCCGGGACAGGGTAGCAATCAGCCCCAGCATTTT	CASSQIPGQGSNQPQHF
TRBJ1-2	.	TRBV5-1	many	TGCGCCAGCAGCTTGGACGCGGACAACTATGGCTACACCTTC	CASSLDADNYGYTF
TRBJ2-3	.	TRBV10-1	many	TGCGCCAGCAGTGAGGGCGGGACAGTCACAGATACGCAGTATTTT	CASSEGGTVTDTQYF
TRBJ2-1	TRBD1	TRBV6-2/TRBV6-3	few	TGTGCCAGCAGCCCTCTTCAGGGGGCCCCCTACAATGAGCAGTTCTTC	CASSPLQGAPYNEQFF
TRBJ2-2	.	TRBV6-2/TRBV6-3	many	TGTGCCAGCAGTTACGGGGGAGCGCTGTGGCACACCGGGGAGCTGTTTTTT	CASSYGGALWHTGELFF
TRBJ2-3	TRBD1	TRBV7-9	many	TGTGCCAGCAGCCCGAGGTCAGGGGGTCCAGATACGCAGTATTTT	CASSPRSGGPDTQYF
TRBJ2-7	TRBD2	TRBV3-1	many	TGTGCCAGCAGCCTGAGACTAGCGGCTCGAGCCTACGAGCAGTACTTC	CASSLRLAARAYEQYF
TRBJ2-1	.	TRBV7-6	many	TGTGCCAGCAGCTTAGGGTCCAACAATGAGCAGTTCTTC	CASSLGSNNEQFF
TRBJ2-2	.	TRBV19	.	TGTGCCAGTAGTATAGATGTGGAGCCCGGGGAGCTGTTTTTT	CASSIDVEPGELFF
TRBJ1-3	TRBD1	TRBV30	.	TGTGCCTGGAGTGTACCTCAGGGGGACCTCTCTGGAAACACCATATATTTT	CAWSVPQGDLSGNTIYF
TRBJ2-7	.	TRBV6-4	many	TGTGCCAGCAGTGACTCGCGCGAGCGGCACCTACGATTCAACTCCTACGAGCAGTACTTC	CASSDSRERHLRFNSYEQYF
TRBJ1-6	.	TRBV4-2	few	TGTGCCAGCAGCCAAGAGGGCCGCTCACTAGGGAACCTCCACTTT	CASSQEGRSLGNLHF
TRBJ2-6	.	TRBV19	.	TGTGCCAGTAGTATGCAGGTTGCTGCTGGGGCCAACGTCCTGACTTTC	CASSMQVAAGANVLTF
TRBJ2-6	.	TRBV7-2	.	TGTGCCAGCAGCTTAAGGATGTCAGGGGCCAACGTCCTGACTTTC	CASSLRMSGANVLTF
TRBJ2-5	TRBD1	TRBV12-3/TRBV12-4	many	TGTGCCAGCAGTTTGGGGACAGGGGGCTGGCAAGAGACCCAGTACTTC	CASSLGTGGWQETQYF
TRBJ1-2	.	TRBV11-2	many	TGTGCCAGCAGCCAACGAACAGCCTATGGCTACACCTTC	CASSQRTAYGYTF
TRBJ2-1	.	TRBV3-1	few	TGTGCCAGCAGCCAAAGTCTCGAGACCTACAATGAGCAGTTCTTC	CASSQSLETYNEQFF
TRBJ1-5	.	TRBV20-1	few	TGCAGTGCTAGGTCCGACACCAATCAGCCCCAGCATTTT	CSARSDTNQPQHF
TRBJ1-1	.	TRBV3-1	many	TGTGCCAGCCTCCTAAGGGGGAGGGACACTGAAGCTTTCTTT	CASLLRGRDTEAFF
TRBJ1-1	.	TRBV20-1	many	TGCAGTGCTAGAGGGAAGAATTGGGGCAGGGTGGGCACTGAAGCTTTCTTT	CSARGKNWGRVGTEAFF
TRBJ1-3	.	TRBV4-1	few	TGCGCCAGCAGCCAAGATCTTGAGGGAGGCCTCTCTGGAAACACCATATATTTT	CASSQDLEGGLSGNTIYF
TRBJ1-2	.	TRBV29-1	many	TGCAGCGTTGATGCTGGGCGGGTAGGGAATTTTGGCTACACCTTC	CSVDAGRVGNFGYTF
TRBJ1-1	.	TRBV5-5	many	TGTGCCAGCAGCTTGGGGCACAGGGACGTTTCTGAAGCTTTCTTT	CASSLGHRDVSEAFF